A selection of T cell receptor beta chains follows, all from one sample in a study of regulatory T cells in long-lasting Graves disease. TCRdb re-called the multiplex PCR reads with MiXCR, one entry per CDR3 protein. Here the sample spans roughly 500,000 distinct CDR3 sequences, roughly 20% being singletons. The sample consisted of peripheral blood mononuclear cells (PBMCs), taken when the disease was refractory, from a patient treated with antithyroid drugs. The receptors derive from a female donor with Graves disease. Both conserved end residues are part of each CDR3. D genes are given only for firm matches. Clone size is given for some rows only: seen once, a few or many times, or a class if the clone is expanded.

>13|many|TRBJ1-1|-|TRBV5-1
TGTGCCAGCAGTCCGGGGCTTAACACTGAAGCTTTCTTT
CASSPGLNTEAFF
>14|many|TRBJ2-7|TRBD1|TRBV27
TGTGCCAGCAGTCTTCCGGGACAGGGCAACGAGCAGTACTTC
CASSLPGQGNEQYF
>14|-|TRBJ1-4|-|TRBV4-3
TGCGCCAGCAGCCAAGGCGCCCGGGATGAAAAACTGTTTTTT
CASSQGARDEKLFF
>14|few|TRBJ2-7|TRBD1|TRBV10-3
TGTGCCACCAAACCGCTGACAGGGAAGGACGAGCAGTACTTC
CATKPLTGKDEQYF
>15|-|TRBJ2-3|-|TRBV5-1
TGCGCCAGCAGCCAAGCGGGCGTTAGCACAGATACGCAGTATTTT
CASSQAGVSTDTQYF
>19|many|TRBJ2-7|-|TRBV12-3/TRBV12-4
TGTGCCAGCAGTCCAGTTAATCGAGAAGTGGTAGCTGTCACCTACGAGCAGTACTTC
CASSPVNREVVAVTYEQYF
>11|many|TRBJ2-2|-|TRBV12-3/TRBV12-4
TGTGCCAGCAGTTTTGAGGGGGAGCTGTTTTTT
CASSFEGELFF
>12|many|TRBJ2-7|-|TRBV5-6
TGTGCCAGCCTCAGATGGGGGGTCGAGCAGTACTTC
CASLRWGVEQYF
>14|many|TRBJ2-7|-|TRBV6-1
TGTGCCAGCACGAACCCCGGGCAAAACCTCGAGCAGTACTTC
CASTNPGQNLEQYF
>19|-|TRBJ1-5|-|TRBV15
TGTGCCACCAGCAGTCTATCTCCGGGGCCCGAATATAGCAATCAGCCCCAGCATTTT
CATSSLSPGPEYSNQPQHF
>12|-|TRBJ2-7|-|TRBV4-1
TGCGCCAGCAGCCAAGCTGCGACGGAGCAGTACTTC
CASSQAATEQYF
>16|many|TRBJ1-4|TRBD1|TRBV28
TGTGCCAGCAGTTTTTTTACAGGGGCCGGTAATGAAAAACTGTTTTTT
CASSFFTGAGNEKLFF
>13|many|TRBJ1-1|-|TRBV6-1
TGTGCCAGCAGTACGGGCCAGAACACTGAAGCTTTCTTT
CASSTGQNTEAFF